Each of the 23 T cell receptor beta chains below was sequenced from the same sample in a study of beta chain features in type 1 diabetes (dated by TCRdb to between 2018 and 2020). On the study overall, not on this receptor specifically: Type 1 diabetes patients showed a moderate but significant shortening of TCRB CDR3 length in all four CD4+ subsets.

Libraries were built with the immunoSEQ multiplex PCR assay. The entire amount of isolated RNA was reverse transcribed using the High Capacity cDNA Reverse Transcription Kit, so the sequenced TCRB transcripts were expressed ones. TCRdb obtained this table from immuneACCESS and retained in-frame rearrangements with V and J assigned. These tables miss some clones; where compared with another copy, unresolved V genes account for less than half of the shortfall, and the remainder is unexplained. The sample contains 600,000 to 700,000 clones, roughly 13% of them found a single time. The ten largest account for less than 0.025% of the sample. These receptors lack a known antigen. Sequencing used naive CD4+ T cells from blood. The sample's cell subset or site label, decoded: true naive CD4+ T cells. The receptors shown here come from a man younger than 35 with type 1 diabetes.

This clone was detected only a few times. This chain connects TRBV29-1 to TRBJ1-1, with D perhaps TRBD1 (5 bases). V lost 6 bases and J lost 4, with 15 bases in between. Per germline, CDR1 SQVTM and CDR2 ANQGSEA. The CDR3 length is 13 residues. CDR3 amino acids: CSVIPGGATEAFF. CDR3 nucleotides: TGCAGCGTCATCCCGGGAGGGGCCACTGAAGCTTTCTTT.

This clone was recorded a few times. The chain is built from TRBV5-1 and TRBJ2-7; no clear D. CDR1 is SGHRS and CDR2 is YFSETQ in the germline V gene. Between the trimmed V and J ends, which lost 0 bases and 0 bases, there was a span of 10 bases. The CDR3 length is 15 residues. The CDR3 sequence is CASSLAKAASYEQYF. CDR3 in DNA: TGCGCCAGCAGCTTGGCCAAGGCGGCCTCCTACGAGCAGTACTTC.

This clone was found a few times. The chain couples TRBV19 to TRBJ2-7; D not resolved. CDR1 and CDR2 from the germline V gene are LNHDA and SQIVND (reference sequence). With 4 bases removed from V and 6 bases from J, the gap between germline ends came to 10 bases. The CDR3 runs 12 residues. The CDR3 DNA reads as TGTGCCAGTAGTAAGACCTTTGGCGAGCAGTACTTC. Translating it yields CASSKTFGEQYF.

The chain couples TRBV15 to TRBJ2-5, with a possible D match to TRBD1 (6 bases). V lost 8 bases, J lost 1 base, and 11 bases lay in between. CDR1 and CDR2 (germline): LNHNV, YYDKDF (reference sequence). This CDR3 has 13 amino acids. The chain's CDR3 is CATGRDTQETQYF. Written as DNA, the CDR3 is TGTGCCACCGGTAGGGACACCCAAGAGACCCAGTACTTC. Full variable domain (missing parts from reference TRBV15 and TRBJ2-5): DAMVIQNPRYQVTQFGKPVTLSCSQTLNHNVMYWYQQKSSQAPKLLFHYYDKDFNNEADTPDNFQSRRPNTSFCFLDIRSPGLGDTAMYLCATGRDTQETQYFGPGTRLLVL.

This clone was recorded a few times. The chain links TRBV5-1 to TRBJ2-3, with 7 bases lining up with TRBD2. The germline CDR1 and CDR2 sequences are SGHRS and YFSETQ. Germline trimming cut 6 bases from V and 0 bases from J; bases unmatched to any gene: 7. The CDR3 runs to 15 residues. In DNA, the CDR3 is TGCGCCAGCACAGGCCTAGCGGAAAGCACAGATACGCAGTATTTT. This gives the protein CASTGLAESTDTQYF.

This clone came up a few times. V and J are TRBV14 and TRBJ2-1; 8 bases align to TRBD1. J gave up 3 bases and V 0 bases, and 4 bases lay outside the gene matches. The CDR3 has 16 residues. Germline lookup yields CDR1 SGHDN and CDR2 FVKESK. CDR3 amino acids: CASSQESDRDYNEQFF. The DNA for the CDR3 is TGTGCCAGCAGCCAAGAATCGGACAGGGACTACAATGAGCAGTTCTTC.

V and J are TRBV30 and TRBJ2-2; D remains unclear. CDR3 length: 11 amino acids. CDR1 and CDR2 from the germline V gene are GTSNPN and SVGIG (reference sequence). The V gene lost 0 bases and the J gene lost 7 bases, with 3 bases spanning the gap. In DNA form, the CDR3 reads TGTGCCTGGAGTGTCCGCGGGGAGCTGTTTTTT. Residues: CAWSVRGELFF.

The rearrangement uses TRBV10-2 and TRBJ1-2; D is unresolved. With 2 bases removed from V and 3 bases from J, the gap between germline ends came to 10 bases. CDR3 length equals 14 residues. Germline loops: CDR1 WSHSY, CDR2 SAAADI. The CDR3 sequence is CASSESGSYYGYTF. For the CDR3, the DNA is TGCGCCAGCAGTGAGAGTGGCAGTTACTATGGCTACACCTTC.

V is TRBV6-1 and J is TRBJ1-2; 10 bases align to TRBD1. The CDR3 has 17 amino acids. Germline-derived CDR1 and CDR2 are MNHNS and SASEGT. The V and J ends lost 4 bases and 2 bases, in that order; junction bases with no gene match: 10. CDR3 coding DNA: TGTGCCAGCAGTGCGCCTGGGAGACAGGGGGCAAACTATGGCTACACCTTC. It specifies CASSAPGRQGANYGYTF.

The genes are TRBV4-1 and TRBJ2-3; D is undetermined. The V gene lost 4 bases and the J gene lost 2 bases, with 13 bases spanning the gap. Germline V gene data show CDR1 as MGHRA and CDR2 as YSYEKL. CDR3 length equals 15 residues. Here the CDR3 reads CASSPSQHNTDTQYF. The CDR3 DNA reads as TGCGCCAGCAGCCCCTCACAGCACAACACAGATACGCAGTATTTT.

This clone has more than one count but fewer than ten. The J gene is TRBJ1-1, the V gene TRBV5-1, with unresolved D. Germline V CDR1 and CDR2: SGHRS, YFSETQ. This CDR3 is 11 amino acids long. The V and J ends lost 6 bases and 0 bases respectively, with 3 bases between them. This CDR3 is CASTLNTEAFF. The CDR3 coding sequence is TGCGCCAGCACGTTGAACACTGAAGCTTTCTTT.

V is TRBV29-1 and J is TRBJ2-7; 8 positions match TRBD2. The CDR3 is 15 amino acids. The V gene's germline CDR1 is SQVTM and CDR2 ANQGSEA. V shed 1 base and J 5 bases; nucleotides not matched to a gene: 10. CDR3 sequence reads: CSVEGTPGLVNEQYF. The DNA for the CDR3 is TGCAGCGTTGAAGGGACACCGGGACTAGTAAACGAGCAGTACTTC.

The rearrangement links TRBV11-3 to TRBJ1-1; D uncertain. Germline CDR1 and CDR2: SGHNT and YENEEA. The CDR3 extends over 13 amino acids. The ends were cut back, 5 bases at V and 6 bases at J, with 13 bases in the middle. This CDR3 reads CASSPGVYAEAFF. The CDR3, as DNA: TGTGCCAGCAGCCCCGGGGTTTACGCTGAAGCTTTCTTT.

The V call is TRBV30, the J call TRBJ1-2; 7 bases match TRBD1. The V gene's germline CDR1 is GTSNPN and CDR2 SVGIG (reference sequence). With 3 bases clipped from V and 0 bases from J, the junction kept 7 bases outside the gene matches. This CDR3 contains 15 residues. CDR3 DNA sequence: TGTGCCTGGAGGGGACAGACGTTAGCTAACTATGGCTACACCTTC. This translates into CAWRGQTLANYGYTF.

This clone was seen a few times. The chain is built from TRBV2 and TRBJ2-1; a weak D match, TRBD1 (6 bases). From germline, CDR1 is SNHLY and CDR2 FYNNEI. The CDR3 sequence is 20 residues long. Deletions cut 5 bases from V and 6 bases from J, with 32 bases between. CDR3 region: CASSQTPGTGKFGIGNEQFF. The CDR3 DNA is TGTGCCAGCAGTCAAACCCCGGGAACAGGGAAGTTCGGGATCGGCAATGAGCAGTTCTTC.

This clone was detected only a few times. The chain links TRBV28 to TRBJ2-7, with D perhaps given as TRBD1 or TRBD2 (5 bases each). Trimming left V 6 bases short and J 3 bases short, with 18 bases between. This CDR3 has 15 amino acids. Germline-derived CDR1 and CDR2 are MDHEN and SYDVKM. The CDR3 spells CASRLGTRHSYEQYF. The CDR3 DNA follows: TGTGCCAGCAGACTCGGGACCCGTCATAGCTACGAGCAGTACTTC.

This clone has only a few counts. V usage is TRBV15 and J usage is TRBJ1-4; D remains unclear. V was cut by 0 bases and J by 8 bases, with 10 bases left in between. The germline V gene has CDR1 LNHNV and CDR2 YYDKDF (reference sequence). This CDR3 region has 14 residues. CDR3 nucleotide sequence: TGTGCCACCAGCAGAGATGGGAACGTCGAAAAACTGTTTTTT. It specifies CATSRDGNVEKLFF.

CDR3 in DNA: TGTGCCAGCAGCCGGGGCGACGGAAACACCATATATTTT. As protein: CASSRGDGNTIYF. The genes are TRBV7-2 and TRBJ1-3; TRBD1 is a possible D gene (5 bases). The CDR3 totals 13 residues. Germline-derived CDR1 and CDR2 are SGHTA and FQGNSA. V lost 5 bases and J lost 4, with 9 bases in between.

In its sample, this clone was seen a few times. The chain employs TRBV5-4 and TRBJ2-7, with TRBD2 as a possible D gene (6 bases). There are 15 residues in the CDR3. Germline V gene lookup returns CDR1 SGHNT and CDR2 YYREEE (reference sequence). Trimming stripped 0 bases from V and 7 bases from J, with 17 bases between. Here the CDR3 reads CASSLEGQLGREQYF. The CDR3 nucleotides are TGTGCCAGCAGCTTGGAGGGCCAGCTGGGGAGGGAGCAGTACTTC.

This clone has a handful of counts. CDR3 amino acids: CASFMGAVNSPLHF. CDR3 sequence (DNA): TGTGCCAGCTTCATGGGGGCAGTTAATTCACCCCTCCACTTT. This chain uses TRBV10-3 with TRBJ1-6; D might be TRBD1 (6 bases). The V end lost 10 bases, the J end lost 6 bases, and 16 bases lay between the germline ends. Germline assignment: CDR1 ENHRY and CDR2 SYGVKD. The CDR3 loop spans 14 amino acids.

The J gene is TRBJ2-3, the V gene TRBV7-9; unclear D gene. CDR1 is SEHNR and CDR2 is FQNEAQ in the germline V gene (reference sequence). This CDR3 spans 17 amino acids. Trimming took off 7 bases at V and 0 bases at J, with 20 bases between the two ends. This chain's CDR3 is CASNLLLRGSSTDTQYF. DNA for the CDR3: TGTGCCAGCAACCTCCTTCTTCGAGGTTCTAGCACAGATACGCAGTATTTT.

The chain carries TRBV30 and TRBJ2-7, with D perhaps matching TRBD1 or TRBD2 (5 bases each). This CDR3 contains 12 residues. Trimming cost V 2 bases and J 4 bases, with 9 bases left between them. Germline CDR1 GTSNPN, CDR2 SVGIG (reference sequence). The DNA for the CDR3 is TGTGCCTGGAGTCGGGACGGGTACGAGCAGTACTTC. Encoded protein: CAWSRDGYEQYF.

This clone was counted between two and nine times. Other DNA sequences in the sample encode the same CDR3. The genes are TRBV19 and TRBJ1-1, with 9 bases fitting TRBD1. The J segment lost 6 bases and the V segment lost 5 bases, leaving 7 bases of the junction unmatched. The length of the CDR3 is 14 residues. Germline lookup yields CDR1 LNHDA and CDR2 SQIVND (reference sequence). CDR3 sequence (DNA): TGTGCCAGTAGTCCCGGACAGGGGAGGCCTGAAGCTTTCTTT. Encoded protein: CASSPGQGRPEAFF.